The rows below give T cell receptor beta chains drawn from one sample of a study of cytomegalovirus exposure and HLA in healthy donors. TCRdb's copy holds only in-frame clones and misses some; the assay was immunoSEQ multiplex PCR. The sample lists around 190,000 clones; more than 70% were seen once. Specimen: PBMCs. The receptors derive from a man in his forties or fifties in good health and CMV-seropositive. CDR3s include the opening cysteine and the closing phenylalanine or tryptophan. D genes are given only for firm matches. The listing skips clone size in some rows; elsewhere it reads once, few, many or a size class.

d_gene | j_gene | abundance | v_gene | CDR3aa | CDR3nt
TRBD2 | TRBJ2-5 | NA | TRBV19 | CASSMWTSGKQETQYF | TGTGCCAGTAGTATGTGGACTAGCGGAAAACAAGAGACCCAGTACTTC
TRBD1 | TRBJ1-1 | NA | TRBV5-1 | CASSWIGTVNTEAFF | TGCGCCAGCAGCTGGATCGGGACAGTGAACACTGAAGCTTTCTTT
TRBD1 | TRBJ2-7 | NA | TRBV7-2 | CASSQKQGPYEQYF | TGTGCCAGCAGTCAAAAACAGGGGCCCTACGAGCAGTACTTC
TRBD2 | TRBJ2-1 | NA | TRBV7-2 | CASSPGGFTSGANEQFF | TGTGCCAGCAGCCCCGGTGGGTTTACTAGCGGAGCCAATGAGCAGTTCTTC
NA | TRBJ2-7 | few | TRBV29-1 | CSVTQGLGEQYF | TGCAGCGTCACACAGGGCTTGGGGGAGCAGTACTTC
TRBD2 | TRBJ2-3 | NA | TRBV9 | CASSVTSGSTDTQYF | TGTGCCAGCAGCGTGACTAGCGGAAGCACAGATACGCAGTATTTT
NA | TRBJ1-1 | NA | TRBV7-2 | CASSYARGLDTEAFF | TGTGCCAGCAGCTATGCCAGGGGCCTGGACACTGAAGCTTTCTTT
NA | TRBJ1-1 | NA | TRBV2 | CASSEQGNTEAFF | TGTGCCAGCAGTGAGCAGGGAAACACTGAAGCTTTCTTT
NA | TRBJ1-2 | NA | TRBV27 | CASSPFINYGYTF | TGTGCCAGCAGTCCCTTTATCAACTATGGCTACACCTTC
NA | TRBJ2-7 | NA | TRBV5-4 | CASSLAAREHEQYF | TGTGCCAGCAGCTTGGCCGCCAGGGAACACGAGCAGTACTTC
NA | TRBJ2-1 | few | TRBV9 | CASSVGDFNNEQFF | TGTGCCAGCAGCGTAGGGGACTTTAATAATGAGCAGTTCTTC
NA | TRBJ1-4 | NA | TRBV30 | CAWDGRGGMATNEKLFF | TGTGCCTGGGACGGTAGGGGGGGGATGGCAACTAATGAAAAACTGTTTTTT
TRBD1 | TRBJ2-7 | NA | TRBV19 | CASRPQGAVNEQYF | TGTGCCAGTAGGCCACAGGGGGCGGTGAACGAGCAGTACTTC
TRBD2 | TRBJ2-7 | NA | TRBV27 | CASRLAGPLTYEQYF | TGTGCCAGCAGGTTAGCGGGACCCCTTACCTACGAGCAGTACTTC
TRBD1 | TRBJ2-7 | NA | TRBV6-6 | CASSYGQGATYEQYF | TGTGCCAGCAGTTACGGGCAGGGGGCCACCTACGAGCAGTACTTC
NA | TRBJ1-5 | NA | TRBV6-1 | CASSVGSQPQHF | TGTGCCAGCAGTGTCGGGTCCCAGCCCCAGCATTTT
TRBD1 | TRBJ1-2 | NA | TRBV7-2 | CASILATGNEGYTF | TGTGCCAGCATCCTCGCGACAGGGAATGAAGGCTACACCTTC
NA | TRBJ2-7 | few | TRBV6-5 | CASSYGRQVGSYEQYF | TGTGCCAGCAGTTACGGGCGGCAAGTAGGGAGCTACGAGCAGTACTTC
NA | TRBJ2-1 | NA | TRBV19 | CASSMGQNQFF | TGTGCCAGTAGTATGGGCCAAAACCAGTTCTTC
TRBD1 | TRBJ2-1 | NA | TRBV10-3 | CAISQDRGGDNEQFF | TGTGCCATCAGTCAGGACAGGGGAGGGGACAATGAGCAGTTCTTC
TRBD2 | TRBJ2-1 | NA | TRBV6-6 | CASTGLAPYNEQFF | TGTGCCAGCACCGGACTAGCGCCTTACAATGAGCAGTTCTTC